Listed below are T cell receptor beta chains from one sample, sequenced in a study of shared clonotypes between healthy human individuals. TCRdb's copy holds only in-frame clones and misses some; the assay was immunoSEQ multiplex PCR. The sample lists some 1,600,000 clones, 98% occurring once. Sequencing input: naive CD4+ T cells sorted from blood. The receptors were gathered from a man younger than 40 in good health. CDR3s leave out the opening cysteine and the closing phenylalanine or tryptophan. Not all rows give a size; the values are once, few, many and, for expanded clones, a class.

ASSPPGLASYNEQF	TRBJ2-1	TRBV18	-
ASSGRPGSTGSSGNTIY	TRBJ1-3	TRBV18	-
ASSSSGSNEKLF	TRBJ1-4	TRBV7-2	-
ASSFPQLQYKETQY	TRBJ2-5	TRBV28	-
ASSLDRMNTEAF	TRBJ1-1	TRBV5-1	-
ASSLLTGSETQY	TRBJ2-5	TRBV5-1	-
ASSSQYEGLRYNEQF	TRBJ2-1	TRBV7-9	once
ASMRVQETQY	TRBJ2-5	TRBV2	-
ASSLGGIKSYEQY	TRBJ2-7	TRBV7-2	-
ATSRGPAYEQY	TRBJ2-7	TRBV15	-
ATNVGRVSDTQY	TRBJ2-3	TRBV10-1	-
ASSRDRGRSGYT	TRBJ1-2	TRBV5-6	-
ASSQDSGRSSYEQY	TRBJ2-7	TRBV14	-
ASSRVRGGETQY	TRBJ2-5	TRBV6-5	-
ASSPGLAGYNEQF	TRBJ2-1	TRBV5-4	-
SAGTRTANTGELF	TRBJ2-2	TRBV29-1	-
ASSRIAELPTDTQY	TRBJ2-3	TRBV5-4	-
ASATGPSYEQY	TRBJ2-7	TRBV6-4	-
ATRVIV	TRBJ2-3	TRBV15	-
ASSQLGRANTEAF	TRBJ1-1	TRBV5-1	-
ASSQESRGRQY	TRBJ2-7	TRBV14	-
ASSRHGGTYNEQF	TRBJ2-1	TRBV7-9	-
ASSDKVRYDEQY	TRBJ2-7	TRBV2	-
AWSVAGHGGYGYT	TRBJ1-2	TRBV30	-
ASSSGQTNQPQH	TRBJ1-5	TRBV18	-
ASSNNPGSYEQY	TRBJ2-7	TRBV28	-
ASSFPTAGANVLT	TRBJ2-6	TRBV5-4	once
ASSSLGGVSYNEQF	TRBJ2-1	TRBV7-9	-
ATGVKGLAGDSYNEQF	TRBJ2-1	TRBV2	-
ASSLNGRGNYGYT	TRBJ1-2	TRBV27	-
ASSLHSSWDYEQY	TRBJ2-7	TRBV5-1	-
ASSRAGEEGAITDTQY	TRBJ2-3	TRBV11-3	-
ASSLVGEKLF	TRBJ1-4	TRBV5-5	-
ASSEGQASYGYT	TRBJ1-2	TRBV5-1	-
ASSVGTSGTYEQY	TRBJ2-7	TRBV18	-
ATSELLETGELF	TRBJ2-2	TRBV15	-
ASSLDGTNTGELF	TRBJ2-2	TRBV5-1	-
SARVAETQY	TRBJ2-5	TRBV20-1	-
ASSLEGVYNQPQH	TRBJ1-5	TRBV5-1	-
ASSLEVRGTEAF	TRBJ1-1	TRBV5-1	-
ASSQRDTNNVLT	TRBJ2-6	TRBV14	-
ASSLAGQGRNQPQH	TRBJ1-5	TRBV5-5	-